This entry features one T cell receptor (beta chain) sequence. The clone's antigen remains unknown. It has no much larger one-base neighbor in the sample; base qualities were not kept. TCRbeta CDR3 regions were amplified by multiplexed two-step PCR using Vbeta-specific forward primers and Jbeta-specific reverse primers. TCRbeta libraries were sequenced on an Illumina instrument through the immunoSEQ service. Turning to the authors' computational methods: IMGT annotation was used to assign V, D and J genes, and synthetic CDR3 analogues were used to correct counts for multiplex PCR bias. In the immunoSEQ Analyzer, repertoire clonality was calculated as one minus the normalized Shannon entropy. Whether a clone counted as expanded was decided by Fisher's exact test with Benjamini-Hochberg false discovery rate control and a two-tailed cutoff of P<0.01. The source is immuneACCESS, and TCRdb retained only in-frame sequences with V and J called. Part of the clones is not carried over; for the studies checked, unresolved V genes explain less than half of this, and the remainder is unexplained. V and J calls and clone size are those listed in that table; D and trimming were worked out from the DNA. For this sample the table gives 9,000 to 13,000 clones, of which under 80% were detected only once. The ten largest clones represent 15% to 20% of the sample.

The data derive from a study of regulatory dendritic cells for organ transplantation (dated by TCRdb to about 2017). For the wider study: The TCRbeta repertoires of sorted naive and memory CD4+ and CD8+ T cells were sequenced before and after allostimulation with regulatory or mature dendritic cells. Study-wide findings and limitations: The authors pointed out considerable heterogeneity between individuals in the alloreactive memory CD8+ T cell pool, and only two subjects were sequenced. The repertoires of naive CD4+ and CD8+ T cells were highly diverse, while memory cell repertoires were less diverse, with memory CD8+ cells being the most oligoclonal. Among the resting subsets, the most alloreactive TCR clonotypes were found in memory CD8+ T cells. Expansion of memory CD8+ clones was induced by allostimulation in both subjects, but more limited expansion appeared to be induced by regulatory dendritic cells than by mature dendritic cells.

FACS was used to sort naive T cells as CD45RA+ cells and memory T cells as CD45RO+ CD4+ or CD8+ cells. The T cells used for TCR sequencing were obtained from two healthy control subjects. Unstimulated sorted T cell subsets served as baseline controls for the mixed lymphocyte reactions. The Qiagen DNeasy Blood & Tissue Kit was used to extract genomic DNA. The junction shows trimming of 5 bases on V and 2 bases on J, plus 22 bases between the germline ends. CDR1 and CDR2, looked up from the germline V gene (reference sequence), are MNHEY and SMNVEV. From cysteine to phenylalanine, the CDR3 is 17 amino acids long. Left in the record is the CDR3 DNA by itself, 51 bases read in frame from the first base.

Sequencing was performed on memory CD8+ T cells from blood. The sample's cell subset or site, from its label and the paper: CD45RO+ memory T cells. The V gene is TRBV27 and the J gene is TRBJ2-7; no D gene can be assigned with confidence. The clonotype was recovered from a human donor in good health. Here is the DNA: TGTGCCAGCAGTCCAACCCCGTCACGGGTTGGCCCCTACGAGCAGTACTTC. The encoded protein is CASSPTPSRVGPYEQYF.